The clone carrying this T cell receptor beta chain was recorded a few times. Different DNA sequences within this sample yield the same CDR3. How the authors handled the data: Amplification with reference gene primers provided the estimates of nucleated cell counts. The table came from immunoSEQ multiplex PCR; TCRdb's copy has only in-frame clones and leaves some out. That table gives V, J and clone size, and the DNA gave D and trimming. The sample records 220,000 or so clones, around 82% being singletons. The data were obtained in a study of blood T cell repertoires in COVID-19. For the study at large: Samples of COVID-19 (acute and convalescent) were obtained from the United States, Italy and Spain. Sample material is recorded as cDNA or gDNA derived from T cells, B-cell-depleted T cells, or PBMCs.

The TCR originated in a woman in her sixties or seventies with acute or convalescent COVID-19. The sample comprised peripheral blood.

CDR3 nucleotide sequence: TGTGCCAGTAGTACTGTCAGCAATCAGCCCCAGCATTTT. It translates to CASSTVSNQPQHF. The V and J genes are TRBV19 and TRBJ1-5; D gene uncertain. This CDR3 contains 13 residues. In germline, CDR1 is LNHDA, CDR2 SQIVND (reference sequence). Trimming took 4 bases from V and 1 from J, leaving 5 bases between them.